Presented here are 22 T cell receptor beta chains from one specimen sequenced in a study of blood T cell repertoires in COVID-19. Clones were read by immunoSEQ multiplex PCR, and TCRdb kept only the in-frame ones, dropping some. The sample lists under 150,000 clones; roughly 80% were seen once. Source material: PBMCs or T cells enriched from blood (not recorded which). The origin of the receptors is a man aged 35 to 55 with acute COVID-19.

The gene calls are TRBV27 and TRBJ2-2; perhaps TRBD1 as D (5 bases). Germline V CDR1 and CDR2: MNHEY, SMNVEV (reference sequence). Trimming left V 2 bases short and J 6 bases short, with 7 bases between. CDR3 length: 13 amino acids. CDR3 residues: CASSLRGSGELFF. The CDR3 region has the DNA TGTGCCAGCAGTTTAAGGGGATCCGGGGAGCTGTTTTTT.

The chain has TRBV30 and TRBJ1-3; 9 bases match TRBD1. Germline V gene data show CDR1 as GTSNPN and CDR2 as SVGIG (reference sequence). V lost 1 base and J lost 8; bases outside the gene matches: 9. The CDR3 covers 15 residues. CDR3 amino acids: CAWSGTGAIGHTIYF. CDR3 nucleotide sequence: TGTGCCTGGAGTGGGACAGGGGCAATTGGGCACACCATATATTTT. Full variable domain (rest looked up from reference TRBV30 and TRBJ1-3): SQTIHQWPATLVQPVGSPLSLECTVEGTSNPNLYWYRQAAGRGLQLLFYSVGIGQISSEVPQNLSASRPQDRQFILSSKKLLLSDSGFYLCAWSGTGAIGHTIYFGEGSWLTVV.

The chain recombines TRBV5-5 with TRBJ1-3; D remains ambiguous. V shed 6 bases and J shed 3 bases, with 7 bases lying between them. The CDR3 totals 12 residues. Germline V lookup: CDR1 SGHKS, CDR2 YYEKEE (reference sequence). CDR3 region: CASNKNGNTIYF. In nucleotides, the CDR3 is TGTGCCAGCAACAAAAATGGAAACACCATATATTTT. The full variable domain, with the rest looked up from reference TRBV5-5 and TRBJ1-3, is DAGVTQSPTHLIKTRGQQVTLRCSPISGHKSVSWYQQVLGQGPQFIFQYYEKEERGRGNFPDRFSARQFPNYSSELNVNALLLGDSALYLCASNKNGNTIYFGEGSWLTVV.

The chain joins TRBV28 to TRBJ2-1, with TRBD2 matching over 8 bases. The ends lost 5 bases at V and 6 bases at J; junction bases unmatched: 3. The CDR3 is made up of 13 amino acids. The germline V gene encodes CDR1 MDHEN and CDR2 SYDVKM. Written as DNA, the CDR3 is TGTGCCAGCAGTAGCGGGGGTTCCAATGAGCAGTTCTTC. Its protein is CASSSGGSNEQFF.

This chain joins TRBV29-1 and TRBJ1-2, with D perhaps matching TRBD1 (6 bases). This CDR3 spans 11 amino acids. The V gene lost 7 bases and the J gene lost 7 bases, with 13 bases spanning the gap. Looked up from germline, CDR1 is SQVTM and CDR2 is ANQGSEA. The CDR3 protein is CSGTGMGGYTF. The CDR3 DNA reads as TGCAGCGGTACAGGGATGGGTGGCTACACCTTC.

The rearrangement links TRBV5-1 to TRBJ1-1, with D possibly being TRBD1 (6 bases). The CDR3 is 14 amino acids. Trimming stripped 4 bases from V and 6 bases from J, with 16 bases between. The V gene's germline CDR1 is SGHRS and CDR2 YFSETQ. The DNA of the CDR3 is TGCGCCAGCAGCCGCGGACAGACCCTTTCTGAAGCTTTCTTT. Residues: CASSRGQTLSEAFF.

This chain joins TRBV18 and TRBJ1-2, with TRBD1 as a possible D gene (5 bases). The CDR3 loop spans 14 amino acids. V lost 6 bases to trimming and J lost 0 bases, with 11 bases between them. Germline V gene sequence: CDR1 KGHSH, CDR2 LQKENI. CDR3 sequence (DNA): TGTGCCAGCTCCCCCAGGGAAGCTAACTATGGCTACACCTTC. Its protein is CASSPREANYGYTF.

CDR3 in DNA: TGTGCCAGCAGCTTAATCGAGACAATTAACACCGGGGAGCTGTTTTTT. This encodes CASSLIETINTGELFF. The rearrangement joins TRBV7-9 to TRBJ2-2; D not resolved. The germline V and J ends were trimmed by 2 bases and 2 bases, with 12 bases remaining between them. The germline CDR1 and CDR2 sequences are SEHNR and FQNEAQ (reference sequence). CDR3 length: 16 residues.

The J gene is TRBJ2-3, the V gene TRBV19; no firm D call. The germline V gene encodes CDR1 LNHDA and CDR2 SQIVND (reference sequence). The CDR3 has 15 residues. The ends were cut back, 2 bases at V and 6 bases at J, with 15 bases in the middle. Here the CDR3 DNA reads TGTGCCAGTAGTATATTATCAGGCGAGACGGATACGCAGTATTTT. It translates to CASSILSGETDTQYF.

The CDR3 loop reads CATSDLWLQTGVNGETQYF. CDR3 DNA: TGTGCCACCAGTGATTTGTGGTTGCAGACGGGGGTTAATGGAGAGACCCAGTACTTC. The genes are TRBV24-1 and TRBJ2-5; D is perhaps TRBD2 (6 bases). The CDR3 is 19 residues long. Germline CDR1 reads KGHDR; CDR2 reads SFDVKD. With 0 bases removed from V and 4 bases from J, the gap between germline ends came to 23 bases.

The chain joins TRBV3-1 (or the pseudogene TRBV3-2) to TRBJ1-3, with D possibly matching TRBD1 (5 bases). Trimming took off 5 bases at V and 4 bases at J, with 15 bases between the two ends. The CDR3 totals 15 residues. The V gene's germline CDR1 is LGHDT and CDR2 YNNKEL (reference sequence). The CDR3: CASSYIGAGGNTIYF. In nucleotides, the CDR3 is TGTGCCAGCAGCTACATAGGGGCAGGGGGAAACACCATATATTTT.

The chain has TRBV27 and TRBJ2-7, with TRBD2 matching 10 bases. Looked up from germline, CDR1 is MNHEY and CDR2 is SMNVEV (reference sequence). J was trimmed by 2 bases and V by 1 base; bases with no gene match: 2. The CDR3 runs to 15 residues. The CDR3 spells CASSLLAGGAYEQYF. CDR3 nucleotides: TGTGCCAGCAGTTTATTAGCGGGGGGTGCCTACGAGCAGTACTTC.

This clone was seen once. The chain uses TRBV24-1 and TRBJ2-2; the D gene is possibly TRBD2 (6 bases). Trimming removed 3 bases from V and 0 bases from J, with 13 bases in between. This CDR3 comprises 17 residues. Germline V CDR1 and CDR2: KGHDR, SFDVKD. CDR3 sequence (DNA): TGTGCCACCAGTGATCCCCTAGCGACAGCGAACACCGGGGAGCTGTTTTTT. It is translated as CATSDPLATANTGELFF.

The chain links TRBV2 to TRBJ1-1; a weak D match, TRBD1 (5 bases). Germline V lookup: CDR1 SNHLY, CDR2 FYNNEI. The CDR3 length is 13 residues. Trimming took off 3 bases at V and 12 bases at J, with 17 bases between the two ends. The chain's CDR3 is CASSDSGQGLTFF. CDR3 DNA: TGTGCCAGCAGTGATTCCGGGCAGGGTTTGACTTTCTTT.

The chain is built from TRBV3-1 (or the pseudogene TRBV3-2) and TRBJ1-1; no reliable D call. The V and J ends lost 4 bases and 1 base respectively, with 10 bases between them. The CDR3 length is 14 residues. CDR1 and CDR2 (germline): LGHDT, YNNKEL (reference sequence). The CDR3 loop reads CASSPRGGNTEAFF. The CDR3 DNA follows: TGTGCCAGCAGCCCCCGAGGCGGGAACACTGAAGCTTTCTTT.

The chain has TRBV10-1 and TRBJ1-4; D ambiguous. V was pared by 2 bases and J by 4 bases, with 8 bases between. Germline CDR1 and CDR2: WNHNN and SYGVQD (reference sequence). The CDR3 consists of 14 residues. CDR3 DNA: TGCGCCAGCAGTGAGAACAGCCTTAATGAAAAACTGTTTTTT. Its protein product is CASSENSLNEKLFF.

J is TRBJ1-5 and V is TRBV2, with TRBD1 matching 7 bases. Germline-derived CDR1 and CDR2 are SNHLY and FYNNEI. V shed 2 bases and J 11 bases; nucleotides not matched to a gene: 9. This CDR3 comprises 14 residues. CDR3 in amino acids: CASSEWTGPGAQHF. CDR3 bases: TGTGCCAGCAGTGAATGGACAGGTCCAGGGGCCCAGCATTTT.

This rearrangement joins TRBV18 to TRBJ1-2; the D is unclear. Trimming shortened V by 6 bases and J by 8 bases, and 19 bases separated the two germline ends. This CDR3 contains 14 residues. Germline V gene lookup returns CDR1 KGHSH and CDR2 LQKENI. DNA for the CDR3: TGTGCCAGCTCGCCCTCAGGTCGGGAAGGAGGCTACACCTTC. Translating gives CASSPSGREGGYTF.

This clone was recorded a few times. Since no conserved phenylalanine or tryptophan closes the CDR3, a read error is the likely cause. It is unclear where the CDR3 begins or ends on the DNA, so no DNA is shown, and the CDR3 is as TCRdb lists it. The J gene is TRBJ2-7, the V gene TRBV3-1 (or the pseudogene TRBV3-2); the listed D gene, TRBD1, was not tested against the DNA. Germline loops: CDR1 LGHDT, CDR2 YNNKEL (reference sequence). The CDR3 spans 13 amino acids, including both terminal residues. CDR3 sequence reads: CASSQDPHRTYHL.

The chain employs TRBV3-1 (or the pseudogene TRBV3-2) and TRBJ2-3; D unclear. The CDR3 extends over 13 amino acids. V lost 4 bases and J 0 bases, leaving 5 bases between the germline ends. Germline lookup yields CDR1 LGHDT and CDR2 YNNKEL (reference sequence). Here the CDR3 reads CASSPPSTDTQYF. The CDR3 DNA follows: TGTGCCAGCAGCCCCCCTAGCACAGATACGCAGTATTTT.

This CDR3 is CASRLDRQSTEAFF. The DNA of the CDR3 is TGCGCCAGCAGATTGGACAGACAGTCCACTGAAGCTTTCTTT. The chain recombines TRBV10-1 with TRBJ1-1; the D gene is possibly TRBD1 (6 bases). Germline CDR1 reads WNHNN; CDR2 reads SYGVQD (reference sequence). Trimming took off 6 bases at V and 4 bases at J, with 15 bases between the two ends. This CDR3 contains 14 residues.

The J gene is TRBJ2-7, the V gene TRBV4-2; no reliable D call. CDR1 is LGHNA and CDR2 is YNFKEQ in the germline V gene. The CDR3 runs to 13 residues. Trimming stripped 5 bases from V and 6 bases from J, with 14 bases between. DNA for the CDR3: TGTGCCAGCAGCTTTACCCGCGAAGCCGAGCAGTACTTC. Its translation: CASSFTREAEQYF.